The 29 T cell receptor beta chains below come from one sample, sequenced in a study of T cell responses to AZD1222 COVID-19 vaccine. Sequenced by immunoSEQ multiplex PCR; TCRdb stores in-frame clones only, minus some. The table records more than 130,000 clones, approximately 90% of them present only once. This specimen was peripheral blood, taken on day 0 of AZD1222 vaccination. All receptors derive from an adult in good health.

V and J are TRBV5-5 and TRBJ2-3; the D gene is possibly TRBD2 (6 bases). The V gene lost 0 bases and the J gene lost 0 bases, with 8 bases spanning the gap. Per germline, CDR1 SGHKS and CDR2 YYEKEE (reference sequence). The CDR3 runs to 15 residues. This CDR3 is CASSLGGGSTDTQYF. The CDR3 DNA reads TGTGCCAGCAGCTTGGGGGGAGGTAGCACAGATACGCAGTATTTT.

V usage is TRBV25-1 and J usage is TRBJ1-2, with 9 bases matching TRBD1. V shed 4 bases and J 1 base; nucleotides not matched to a gene: 7. The CDR3 has 16 amino acids. CDR1 and CDR2 (germline): MGHDK, SYGVNS. The CDR3 sequence: CASSAVGQGDNYGYTF. The CDR3, as DNA: TGTGCCAGCAGTGCGGTGGGACAGGGTGATAACTATGGCTACACCTTC.

The chain uses TRBV6-1 and TRBJ1-2, with 10 bases aligning to TRBD1. Germline assignment: CDR1 MNHNS and CDR2 SASEGT. This CDR3 comprises 18 residues. With V trimmed by 0 bases and J by 8 bases, 15 bases remained unmatched. The CDR3 is CASSEAGTGVLLWGGYTF. CDR3 DNA: TGTGCCAGCAGTGAAGCGGGGACAGGGGTCCTCCTTTGGGGGGGCTACACCTTC.

The CDR3 loop reads CASSDYRDWYTDTQYF. For the CDR3, the DNA is TGTGCCAGCAGCGATTACCGGGACTGGTACACAGATACGCAGTATTTT. The rearrangement uses TRBV11-3 and TRBJ2-3; D is possibly TRBD2 (6 bases). The CDR3 spans 16 residues. V lost 5 bases, J lost 2 bases, and 17 bases lay in between. Germline values: CDR1 SGHNT, CDR2 YENEEA.

The V gene is TRBV5-8, the J gene TRBJ2-7; the D gene is possibly TRBD1 (6 bases). V was trimmed by 3 bases and J by 7 bases, leaving 23 bases between them. CDR3 size: 16 residues. In germline, CDR1 is SGHTS, CDR2 YDEGEE. The DNA for the CDR3 is TGTGCCAGCAGCTCGCTACCGGGACATGGGGGTCATGAGCAGTACTTC. Translating it yields CASSSLPGHGGHEQYF.

This chain joins TRBV5-1 and TRBJ2-7, with D hard to call. There are 19 residues in the CDR3. CDR1 is SGHRS, CDR2 YFSETQ, per germline. With 0 bases removed from V and 7 bases from J, the gap between germline ends came to 29 bases. The CDR3 reads CASSLGVLLRQNPSGEQYF. CDR3 bases: TGCGCCAGCAGCTTGGGTGTCCTCTTAAGGCAGAATCCCTCCGGGGAGCAGTACTTC. Filled out from reference TRBV5-1 and TRBJ2-7, the complete variable domain reads KAGVTQTPRYLIKTRGQQVTLSCSPISGHRSVSWYQQTPGQGLQFLFEYFSETQRNKGNFPGRFSGRQFSNSRSEMNVSTLELGDSALYLCASSLGVLLRQNPSGEQYFGPGTRLTVT.

The chain couples TRBV7-9 to TRBJ2-5, with a weak D call TRBD2 (5 bases). The CDR3 extends over 14 amino acids. Germline V gene lookup returns CDR1 SEHNR and CDR2 FQNEAQ (reference sequence). V dropped 5 bases and J dropped 2 bases, with 12 bases sitting between them. The CDR3 region has the DNA TGTGCCAGCAGCCTCGGGGAATATCAAGAGACCCAGTACTTC. As protein: CASSLGEYQETQYF.

The V gene is TRBV4-2, the J gene TRBJ1-1, with D maybe TRBD1 (5 bases). Trimming left V 1 base short and J 3 bases short, with 15 bases between. This CDR3 spans 16 amino acids. CDR1 is LGHNA and CDR2 is YNFKEQ in the germline V gene. The CDR3 DNA reads as TGTGCCAGCAGCCAAGTAACCCCCCGGGGCGACACTGAAGCTTTCTTT. Residues: CASSQVTPRGDTEAFF.

The rearrangement joins TRBV19 to TRBJ1-5; 8 bases are shared with TRBD1. Germline V lookup: CDR1 LNHDA, CDR2 SQIVND (reference sequence). CDR3 length equals 17 residues. The V segment lost 5 bases and the J segment 2 bases; nucleotides outside the gene matches: 11. The CDR3 coding sequence is TGTGCCAGTAGTCCGACCAGGGGGCGAGGTGGCAATCAGCCCCAGCATTTT. Amino acid sequence: CASSPTRGRGGNQPQHF.

This chain uses TRBV14 with TRBJ2-3, with 8 positions matching TRBD2. The CDR3 contains 15 residues. Germline lookup yields CDR1 SGHDN and CDR2 FVKESK. Trimming cost V 1 base and J 2 bases; bases outside gene matches: 2. CDR3 nucleotides: TGTGCCAGCAGCCAAGTACTAGCGGTCACAGATACGCAGTATTTT. Protein: CASSQVLAVTDTQYF.

V gene TRBV18 combines with J gene TRBJ2-1; D gene uncertain. Trimming removed 2 bases from V and 0 bases from J, with 8 bases in between. CDR1 and CDR2 from the germline V gene are KGHSH and LQKENI. The CDR3 is 15 residues long. As DNA, the CDR3 is TGTGCCAGCTCACCAGCAGTATTCTCCTACAATGAGCAGTTCTTC. As protein: CASSPAVFSYNEQFF.

The V and J genes are TRBV5-6 and TRBJ1-5; 7 nucleotides match TRBD1. The CDR3 contains 15 residues. Losses at the gene ends were 4 bases for V and 3 bases for J; bases not matched to a gene: 7. Germline V CDR1 and CDR2: SGHDT, YYEEEE. CDR3 in amino acids: CASSDTGVPNQPQHF. CDR3 DNA: TGTGCCAGCAGCGATACAGGGGTCCCCAATCAGCCCCAGCATTTT.

The chain uses TRBV7-9 and TRBJ2-1, with TRBD2 matching 12 bases. J gave up 0 bases and V 1 base, and 7 bases lay outside the gene matches. Germline-derived CDR1 and CDR2 are SEHNR and FQNEAQ (reference sequence). This CDR3 is 19 amino acids long. The CDR3 nucleotides read TGTGCCAGCAGCTTAGTTGCCCTAGCGGGGGGGAGCTCCTACAATGAGCAGTTCTTC. As protein: CASSLVALAGGSSYNEQFF.

This clone was detected only once. This rearrangement joins TRBV2 to TRBJ2-1; 8 bases align to TRBD2. Germline V lookup: CDR1 SNHLY, CDR2 FYNNEI. V lost 6 bases, J lost 2 bases, and 9 bases stayed unmatched. The CDR3 loop spans 16 amino acids. In DNA, the CDR3 is TGTGCCAGCAGAAGATCTGTGCGGGGGGCCTACAATGAGCAGTTCTTC. Translated: CASRRSVRGAYNEQFF.

The chain couples TRBV6-4 to TRBJ2-3, with D possibly TRBD2 on 6 matching bases. Germline lookup yields CDR1 MRHNA and CDR2 SNTAGT. The CDR3 extends over 15 amino acids. V was pared by 3 bases and J by 0 bases, with 10 bases between. The CDR3 nucleotides are TGTGCCAGCAGTGAGGACCGGGGGAGCACAGATACGCAGTATTTT. Translated, it gives CASSEDRGSTDTQYF.

V usage is TRBV2 and J usage is TRBJ2-5, with a weak D call TRBD2 (6 bases). CDR1 is SNHLY, CDR2 FYNNEI, per germline. V was pared by 4 bases and J by 1 base, with 13 bases between. The CDR3 loop spans 15 amino acids. The DNA for the CDR3 is TGTGCCAGCAGTGTTGGGGGGTATGGCCAAGAGACCCAGTACTTC. The encoded protein is CASSVGGYGQETQYF.

The chain carries TRBV2 and TRBJ1-3, with D possibly TRBD1 on 6 matching bases. Germline assignment: CDR1 SNHLY and CDR2 FYNNEI. V gave up 4 bases and J gave up 0 bases, with 13 bases separating them. The CDR3 loop spans 16 amino acids. The CDR3 region has the DNA TGTGCCAGCAGTGGGACAGCTAATAACTCTGGAAACACCATATATTTT. Amino acid sequence: CASSGTANNSGNTIYF.

The V and J genes are TRBV14 and TRBJ2-2; weak D call: TRBD1 (5 bases). This CDR3 region has 15 residues. The germline V and J ends were trimmed by 4 bases and 0 bases, with 9 bases remaining between them. Looked up from germline, CDR1 is SGHDN and CDR2 is FVKESK. CDR3 bases: TGTGCCAGCAGCCGACGGACAACGAACACCGGGGAGCTGTTTTTT. This translates into CASSRRTTNTGELFF.

The chain links TRBV3-1 (or the pseudogene TRBV3-2) to TRBJ1-3, with D unclear. The germline CDR1 and CDR2 sequences are LGHDT and YNNKEL (reference sequence). The length of the CDR3 is 16 residues. V was pared by 0 bases and J by 2 bases, with 11 bases between. The CDR3 sequence is CASSQDVGGPGNTIYF. The CDR3 nucleotides read TGTGCCAGCAGCCAAGATGTGGGAGGGCCTGGAAACACCATATATTTT.

This chain joins TRBV7-3 and TRBJ2-2; 13 nucleotides agree with TRBD2. V lost 5 bases and J lost 4; bases outside the gene matches: 4. From germline, CDR1 is SGHTA and CDR2 FQGTGA. There are 16 residues in the CDR3. Here the CDR3 DNA reads TGTGCCAGCAGCCTTGGACTAGCGGGAGTCACCGGGGAGCTGTTTTTT. It codes for CASSLGLAGVTGELFF.

On this clone: The same CDR3 can be traced to other DNA sequences in this sample. The chain employs TRBV19 and TRBJ1-4; perhaps TRBD1 as D (5 bases). The V end lost 6 bases, the J end lost 7 bases, and 9 bases lay between the germline ends. This CDR3 has 12 amino acids. The germline V gene has CDR1 LNHDA and CDR2 SQIVND (reference sequence). This CDR3 is CASRDGGEKLFF. The CDR3 DNA follows: TGTGCCAGTAGGGACGGGGGTGAAAAACTGTTTTTT.

The sample holds a few counts of this clone. The same CDR3 arises from other DNA sequences in this sample as well. This sequence joins TRBV20-1 and TRBJ1-2; D gene unclear. The CDR3 totals 12 residues. V shed 3 bases and J shed 3 bases, with 8 bases lying between them. Germline V CDR1 and CDR2: DFQATT, SNEGSKA (reference sequence). The CDR3 nucleotides read TGCAGTGCTAGTCCGAACCACTATGGCTACACCTTC. This translates into CSASPNHYGYTF.

This clone showed up just once. The chain has TRBV5-1 and TRBJ1-1; maybe TRBD1 (5 bases). Germline CDR1 SGHRS, CDR2 YFSETQ. Trimming removed 3 bases from V and 4 bases from J, with 13 bases in between. The CDR3 extends over 14 amino acids. The CDR3 protein is CASSSGPGGTEAFF. CDR3 DNA: TGCGCCAGCAGCTCGGGACCGGGAGGCACTGAAGCTTTCTTT.

The chain couples TRBV5-6 to TRBJ1-4; TRBD1 is a possible D gene (5 bases). Between the trimmed V and J ends, which lost 0 bases and 10 bases, there was a span of 16 bases. The germline V gene encodes CDR1 SGHDT and CDR2 YYEEEE. The CDR3 sequence is 15 residues long. Here the CDR3 reads CASSLGTSPIGKLFF. The CDR3 DNA is TGTGCCAGCAGCTTGGGGACAAGTCCAATAGGAAAACTGTTTTTT.

V usage is TRBV9 and J usage is TRBJ2-5; 10 bases align to TRBD1. CDR1 is SGDLS and CDR2 is YYNGEE in the germline V gene. CDR3 length equals 14 residues. With V trimmed by 4 bases and J by 5 bases, 5 bases remained unmatched. CDR3 amino acids: CASSNDRGLETQYF. CDR3 DNA: TGTGCCAGCAGCAACGACAGGGGGCTTGAGACCCAGTACTTC.

J is TRBJ1-2 and V is TRBV24-1; 7 bases are shared with TRBD1. V shed 4 bases, J shed 3 bases, and the junction held 13 bases outside the gene matches. The CDR3 extends over 17 amino acids. The germline gives CDR1 KGHDR, CDR2 SFDVKD. CDR3 protein: CATSDTTGRGSDYGYTF. CDR3 DNA: TGTGCCACCAGTGACACGACAGGGAGGGGGTCGGACTATGGCTACACCTTC.

Written as DNA, the CDR3 is TGCGCCAGCAGCCAAGTTTGGGACGAGGGCTACAATGAGCAGTTCTTC. Protein product: CASSQVWDEGYNEQFF. The chain carries TRBV4-3 and TRBJ2-1; either TRBD1 or TRBD2 may supply D (5 bases each). The length of the CDR3 is 16 residues. Per germline, CDR1 LGHNA and CDR2 YSLEER. Trimming cost V 1 base and J 3 bases, with 13 bases left between them.

The chain's CDR3 is CASSQPSGTPAGELFF. The CDR3 DNA reads TGTGCCAGCAGCCAGCCCTCCGGGACTCCCGCTGGGGAGCTGTTTTTT. V is TRBV3-1 (or the pseudogene TRBV3-2) and J is TRBJ2-2; possibly TRBD2 for D (6 bases). Germline CDR1 is LGHDT and CDR2 is YNNKEL (reference sequence). V lost 3 bases and J 8 bases, leaving 19 bases between the germline ends. The CDR3 extends over 16 amino acids.

This rearrangement joins TRBV5-5 to TRBJ1-3, with D uncertain. The CDR3 loop spans 16 amino acids. Germline CDR1 is SGHKS and CDR2 is YYEKEE (reference sequence). The germline V and J ends were trimmed by 0 bases and 0 bases, with 10 bases remaining between them. CDR3 protein: CASSLAGQSSGNTIYF. CDR3 sequence (DNA): TGTGCCAGCAGCTTGGCTGGGCAGAGCTCTGGAAACACCATATATTTT.